This is a list of T cell receptor beta chains from one sample in a study of T cell responses to AZD1222 COVID-19 vaccine. Libraries were prepared by immunoSEQ multiplex PCR; TCRdb keeps only in-frame clonotypes and omits some of them. The sample has some 130,000 clones; about nine tenths are singletons. The sample here was peripheral blood, taken on day 0 of AZD1222 vaccination. These receptors were taken from an adult in good health. Both conserved end residues are part of each CDR3. The D gene is left open where the match is weak. A row's size may be missing; if present it is once, few, many or a size class.

abundance	d_gene	v_gene	j_gene	CDR3nt	CDR3aa
few	TRBD2	TRBV12-3/TRBV12-4	TRBJ2-5	TGTGCCAGCAGTTATACGGGGGGGGAGACCCAGTACTTC	CASSYTGGETQYF
NA	NA	TRBV6-5	TRBJ1-4	TGTGCCAGCAGTTACGTACAGGGTTCTAATGAAAAACTGTTTTTT	CASSYVQGSNEKLFF
NA	NA	TRBV6-5	TRBJ1-2	TGTGCCAGCAGCCTGGGGGGAGGCCTCTATGGCTACACCTTC	CASSLGGGLYGYTF
NA	NA	TRBV18	TRBJ1-3	TGTGCCAGCTCTCCGGGACAACAGAGCTCTGGAAACACCATATATTTT	CASSPGQQSSGNTIYF
NA	NA	TRBV18	TRBJ2-6	TGTGCCAGCTCACCACTAACGGTTTTCGGGGCCAACGTCCTGACTTTC	CASSPLTVFGANVLTF
NA	TRBD2	TRBV2	TRBJ2-7	TGTGCCACACGGACTAGCGGGGGGGCTTGGGAGCAGTACTTC	CATRTSGGAWEQYF
NA	NA	TRBV7-3	TRBJ1-2	TGTGCCAGCAGCCCTGGACACCGCGGAGGTGGCTACACCTTC	CASSPGHRGGGYTF
NA	NA	TRBV18	TRBJ2-2	TGTGCCAGCTCCCCTAAAGGGGACACCGGGGAGCTGTTTTTT	CASSPKGDTGELFF
NA	NA	TRBV28	TRBJ1-2	TGTGCCACCTACCCCCCGGGACCTTATGGCTACACCTTC	CATYPPGPYGYTF
NA	NA	TRBV24-1	TRBJ1-2	TGTGCCACCAGTGATTACAGGTCTACTTATGGCTACACCTTC	CATSDYRSTYGYTF
NA	NA	TRBV12-1	TRBJ1-2	TGTGCCAGCAGCTTTGCGCTGGCCGGGGGCTCTGACTATGGCTACACCTTC	CASSFALAGGSDYGYTF
NA	TRBD1	TRBV9	TRBJ2-3	TGTGCCAGCAGCGTAGTAGGACAGGGGGCCGCAGATACGCAGTATTTT	CASSVVGQGAADTQYF
NA	TRBD1	TRBV9	TRBJ1-5	TGTGCCAGCAGCGTAGCGGGACAGGTCCATCAGCCCCAGCATTTT	CASSVAGQVHQPQHF
NA	NA	TRBV6-5	TRBJ2-7	TGTGCCAGCAGTTACTCGAGGTTGCGGGGCGGCGAGCAGTACTTC	CASSYSRLRGGEQYF
NA	NA	TRBV5-6	TRBJ1-6	TGTGCCAGCAGCGGGGGGACGAACGGTTCACCCCTCCACTTT	CASSGGTNGSPLHF
NA	TRBD1	TRBV4-3	TRBJ1-5	TGCGCCAGCAGCCGGGACAGGGGAATTCAGCCCCAGCATTTT	CASSRDRGIQPQHF
NA	NA	TRBV7-2	TRBJ2-1	TGTGCCAGCAGCTTGGTTCTAACACAGTCCTACAATGAGCAGTTCTTC	CASSLVLTQSYNEQFF
NA	NA	TRBV2	TRBJ1-2	TGTGCCAGCACCGAGGACAGACTCTATGGCTACACCTTC	CASTEDRLYGYTF
NA	NA	TRBV2	TRBJ2-7	TGTGCCAGCAAGGGCAGGGGTACCTACGAGCAGTACTTC	CASKGRGTYEQYF
NA	NA	TRBV11-3	TRBJ1-5	TGTGCCAGCAGCTTCTATAATCAGCCCCAGCATTTT	CASSFYNQPQHF
NA	TRBD1	TRBV5-1	TRBJ2-7	TGCGCCAGCAGCTTGGCCGGGACAGCCTACGAGCAGTACTTC	CASSLAGTAYEQYF
NA	TRBD1	TRBV27	TRBJ1-2	TGTGCCAGCAGTCCCCGAGGGACAGGTGTCATTGGCTACACCTTC	CASSPRGTGVIGYTF
NA	TRBD1	TRBV28	TRBJ1-1	TGTGCCAGCAGTTTAACAGGGGGCTCCACTGAAGCTTTCTTT	CASSLTGGSTEAFF
NA	TRBD1	TRBV5-1	TRBJ2-7	TGCGCCAGCAGCAGGCCCGGGACAGGAGTTGGTGAACAGTACTTC	CASSRPGTGVGEQYF
few	NA	TRBV5-4	TRBJ1-5	TGTGCCAGCAGCTTGGAGCCAGGGCTGCAGCCCCAGCATTTT	CASSLEPGLQPQHF
many	TRBD1	TRBV27	TRBJ1-2	TGTGAGCCCCCCGGGACAGCCGATGGCTACACCTTC	CEPPGTADGYTF
NA	NA	TRBV28	TRBJ1-1	TGTGCCAGCAGCCAGACAGGTGGCACTGAAGCTTTCTTT	CASSQTGGTEAFF
NA	TRBD1	TRBV6-5	TRBJ1-3	TGTGCCAGCGAAACAGGGGAAACTGGAAACACCATATATTTT	CASETGETGNTIYF
NA	NA	TRBV4-3	TRBJ1-1	TGCGCCAGCAGCCTGCTCAGGGGAGGTGAAGCTTTCTTT	CASSLLRGGEAFF
NA	NA	TRBV3-1/TRBV3-2	TRBJ1-6	TGTGCCAGCAGTGGAATCCGGGCCCCCCATAATTCACCCCTCCACTTT	CASSGIRAPHNSPLHF
NA	NA	TRBV7-2	TRBJ2-1	TGTGCCAGCAGCTTAGGGACAGTTTCCTACAATGAGCAGTTCTTC	CASSLGTVSYNEQFF
NA	NA	TRBV28	TRBJ1-2	TGTGCCAGCAGTTTTACAGGGTCCTATGGCTACACCTTC	CASSFTGSYGYTF
NA	NA	TRBV9	TRBJ2-3	TGTGCCAGCAGCGTACTCCCAGGGGGGATCACAGATACGCAGTATTTT	CASSVLPGGITDTQYF
NA	TRBD1	TRBV7-6	TRBJ1-4	TGTGCCAGCAGCGGGACAGGGGGCCCCTATGAAAAACTGTTTTTT	CASSGTGGPYEKLFF
NA	TRBD2	TRBV7-9	TRBJ2-7	TGTGCCAGCAGCTTAGCTAGCGGGGGATCCTACGAGCAGTACTTC	CASSLASGGSYEQYF
NA	NA	TRBV4-1	TRBJ1-5	TGCGCCAGCAGCCAAGAATCTGGGGTCCGCAATCAGCCCCAGCATTTT	CASSQESGVRNQPQHF
once	NA	TRBV11-2	TRBJ2-5	TGTGCCAGCAGGCCCGGACGGCAAGAGACCCAGTACTTC	CASRPGRQETQYF
NA	NA	TRBV4-3	TRBJ1-6	TGCGCCAGCAGCCAAGATACGGGGCAGTATAATTCACCCCTCCACTTT	CASSQDTGQYNSPLHF
NA	NA	TRBV5-3	TRBJ1-5	TGTGCCAGAAGCTCTGCGGGCGGGGGTAATAGCAATCAGCCCCAGCATTTT	CARSSAGGGNSNQPQHF
NA	NA	TRBV27	TRBJ1-6	TGTGCCAGCAGTTTCCAGTTAGGGACACCCCTCCACTTT	CASSFQLGTPLHF
NA	NA	TRBV27	TRBJ1-6	TGTGCCAGCAGTTTCGGGACTTCTAGCTCCTATAATTCACCCCTCCACTTT	CASSFGTSSSYNSPLHF
NA	NA	TRBV2	TRBJ2-2	TGTGCCAGCACTCTTGGAGGGACACCGAACACCGGGGAGCTGTTTTTT	CASTLGGTPNTGELFF
NA	NA	TRBV28	TRBJ2-1	TGTGCCAGCAGTCCCACTAGGAGCTCCTACAATGAGCAGTTCTTC	CASSPTRSSYNEQFF
few	TRBD1	TRBV19	TRBJ2-3	TGTGCCAGTAGTATAGATATCGACAGGGGGTTTACAGATACGCAGTATTTT	CASSIDIDRGFTDTQYF
NA	NA	TRBV7-2	TRBJ2-5	TGTGCCAGCAGCCTGTGGGAGAGAGAGACCCAGTACTTC	CASSLWERETQYF
NA	TRBD2	TRBV16	TRBJ2-1	TGTGCCAGCAGCCAATCCCTAGCGGGGGGCAGTGAGCAGTTCTTC	CASSQSLAGGSEQFF
NA	NA	TRBV2	TRBJ2-7	TGTGCCAGCAAGAGAGATCCCTACGAGCAGTACTTC	CASKRDPYEQYF
NA	NA	TRBV19	TRBJ1-2	TGTGCCAGTAGTATAGATCGGACAGAACGAACTAACTATGGCTACACCTTC	CASSIDRTERTNYGYTF
NA	NA	TRBV3-1/TRBV3-2	TRBJ2-3	TGTGCCAGCAGCAGTATCGGCAGAGGCACAGATACGCAGTATTTT	CASSSIGRGTDTQYF
NA	NA	TRBV5-1	TRBJ2-5	TGCGCCAGCAGCTTGTCCCGAGGCGGGGCGTCGGAGGAGACCCAGTACTTC	CASSLSRGGASEETQYF
NA	TRBD1	TRBV5-1	TRBJ2-2	TGCGCCAGCAGAGCCCCGGGACAGGGGGACACCGGGGAGCTGTTTTTT	CASRAPGQGDTGELFF
NA	NA	TRBV6-1	TRBJ2-1	TGTGCCAGCAGTGATGGGCGGGGTGGTGAGCAGTTCTTC	CASSDGRGGEQFF
NA	TRBD1	TRBV3-1/TRBV3-2	TRBJ2-4	TGTGCCAGCAGCCCCCGGGACAGAGAAAACATTCAGTACTTC	CASSPRDRENIQYF
NA	TRBD2	TRBV19	TRBJ2-5	TGTGCCAGTAGTGGTGGACTAGCGGGGGGGCCGGAGACCCAGTACTTC	CASSGGLAGGPETQYF
NA	NA	TRBV2	TRBJ1-2	TGTGCCAGCACCGACAGGTGGGGCTTCTATGGCTACACCTTC	CASTDRWGFYGYTF
NA	TRBD1	TRBV4-3	TRBJ2-7	TGCGCCAGCAGCCACGTAATCGAAGGGACAGCCTACGAGCAGTACTTC	CASSHVIEGTAYEQYF
once	NA	TRBV11-2	TRBJ1-1	TGTGCCAGCAGCTTCGGGGACTACAGAAACACTGAAGCTTTCTTT	CASSFGDYRNTEAFF
NA	NA	TRBV4-1	TRBJ1-6	TGCGCCAGCAGCCAAGAAGGGGCCGGGATCGGCAATTCACCCCTCCACTTT	CASSQEGAGIGNSPLHF
NA	TRBD1	TRBV7-9	TRBJ2-7	TGTGCCAGCAGTCCCCGGGACAGAACCTACGAGCAGTACTTC	CASSPRDRTYEQYF
NA	NA	TRBV6-4	TRBJ1-5	TGTGCCAGCAGTGAGCCCGTAGGCCAGCCCCAGCATTTT	CASSEPVGQPQHF